Each of the 28 T cell receptor beta chains below was sequenced from the same sample in a study of spatial heterogeneity in lung cancer. Study-wide findings and caveats: Counts of expanded intratumoral alpha and beta TCRs tracked tumor mutation counts.

TCRdb fed the 5' RACE reads into MiXCR, producing one record per CDR3 protein. The data contain about 240 distinct CDR3 sequences, about two fifths of them singletons. Time point in this sample: sample taken at primary tumor resection. What these receptors recognize is not known. This sample comprised lung tumor tissue, obtained at surgery. The receptor source for this set is a male donor with early-stage non-small cell lung cancer.

Regarding this clonotype: This beta chain came through as a stray read in a library set up for alpha chains, and its size says little. V and J are TRBV20-1 and TRBJ1-1; the D gene is possibly TRBD1 (6 bases). Germline V gene sequence: CDR1 DFQATT, CDR2 SNEGSKA (reference sequence). The CDR3 contains 14 residues. V was clipped by 3 bases and J by 2 bases, with 13 bases between them. This chain's CDR3 is CSASQQGLNTEAFF. CDR3 nucleotides: TGCAGTGCTAGTCAACAGGGACTCAACACTGAAGCTTTCTTT.

The sample holds a few counts of this clonotype. This beta chain came through as a stray read in a library set up for alpha chains, and its size says little. The CDR3 DNA sequence: TGTGCCAGCAGTTACGGTAGCGGGAGGGGCGACACCGGGGAGCTGTTTTTT. It yields the protein CASSYGSGRGDTGELFF. The chain joins TRBV6-6 to TRBJ2-2, with TRBD2 matching over 11 bases. There are 17 residues in the CDR3. The V gene's germline CDR1 is MNHNY and CDR2 SVGAGI (reference sequence). The V gene end was trimmed by 2 bases and the J gene end by 3 bases; junction bases not matched to a gene: 5.

Details on this clonotype: Because this beta chain is a stray read in a library intended to capture alpha chains, its abundance should not be given much weight. The chain is built from TRBV28 and TRBJ1-2, with TRBD1 identical over 8 bases. The germline CDR1 and CDR2 sequences are MDHEN and SYDVKM. After removal of 5 bases from V and 3 bases from J, the junction contained 8 bases not matched to a gene. The CDR3 spans 15 residues. The CDR3 DNA reads as TGTGCCAGCAGTCGGTCCCCGGGACAGGACTATGGCTACACCTTC. The encoded protein is CASSRSPGQDYGYTF.

Turning to this clonotype: With the library built for alpha chains, this beta chain is off target and its frequency is not meaningful. The chain couples TRBV7-9 to TRBJ2-3; 7 positions agree with TRBD2. Looked up from germline, CDR1 is SEHNR and CDR2 is FQNEAQ (reference sequence). The V gene end was trimmed by 2 bases and the J gene end by 2 bases; junction bases not matched to a gene: 7. The CDR3 is made up of 16 amino acids. CDR3 loop: CASSLFREVATDTQYF. CDR3 DNA sequence: TGTGCCAGCAGCTTATTTCGGGAGGTCGCCACAGATACGCAGTATTTT.

This clonotype has just a few counts. The library was built for alpha chains, so this beta chain is an off-target read and its size means little. The chain combines TRBV9 with TRBJ2-7; a possible D gene is TRBD2 (6 bases). This CDR3 is built from 15 residues. Trimming pared 1 base from V and 1 base from J, leaving 12 bases between. Germline loops: CDR1 SGDLS, CDR2 YYNGEE. CDR3 sequence: CASSVWGDSSYEQYF. Written as DNA, the CDR3 is TGTGCCAGCAGCGTATGGGGGGATTCGTCCTACGAGCAGTACTTC.

A note on this clonotype: This beta chain is an off-target read within a library intended for alpha chains, so its frequency means little. The chain combines TRBV5-1 with TRBJ2-7; 9 bases map to TRBD1. The CDR3 sequence is 15 residues long. The V segment lost 0 bases and the J segment 6 bases; nucleotides outside the gene matches: 7. CDR1 and CDR2 from the germline V gene are SGHRS and YFSETQ. The CDR3, as DNA: TGCGCCAGCAGCTTGGCCCTGGGACAGGGCTTCGAGCAGTACTTC. This encodes CASSLALGQGFEQYF.

This clonotype has a handful of counts. The library was prepared for alpha chains; this beta chain is a stray read, so its frequency means little. The chain carries TRBV20-1 and TRBJ1-1; D remains ambiguous. Trimming removed 2 bases at V and 7 bases at J, with 11 bases between. From germline, CDR1 is DFQATT and CDR2 SNEGSKA (reference sequence). The CDR3 spans 12 residues. The DNA for the CDR3 is TGCAGTGCTAGACCCGGGGTTGATGAAGCTTTCTTT. This encodes CSARPGVDEAFF.

Regarding this clonotype: This beta chain came through as a stray read in a library set up for alpha chains, and its size says little. V gene TRBV7-2 combines with J gene TRBJ2-3, with TRBD2 matching over 8 bases. CDR1 is SGHTA, CDR2 FQGNSA, per germline. The V segment lost 1 base and the J segment 5 bases; nucleotides outside the gene matches: 2. The CDR3 contains 14 residues. CDR3 loop: CASSLVAGRDTQYF. CDR3 coding DNA: TGTGCCAGCAGCTTAGTAGCGGGACGAGATACGCAGTATTTT.

A remark on this clonotype: In a library made to pick up alpha chains, this beta chain is a stray read with a size that means little. The chain recombines TRBV7-2 with TRBJ2-1; D is unclear. V dropped 1 base and J dropped 7 bases, with 11 bases sitting between them. In germline, CDR1 is SGHTA, CDR2 FQGNSA. The CDR3 covers 14 residues. The CDR3 reads CASSLEGYGNEQFF. The CDR3 DNA is TGTGCCAGCAGCTTAGAAGGGTATGGGAATGAGCAGTTCTTC.

As regards this clonotype: This beta chain was picked up by a library intended for alpha chains and is off target, so its count carries little meaning. This chain joins TRBV3-1 and TRBJ2-3; D gene unclear. There are 13 residues in the CDR3. Germline CDR1 LGHDT, CDR2 YNNKEL (reference sequence). Between the trimmed V and J ends, which lost 2 bases and 4 bases, there was a span of 7 bases. The DNA of the CDR3 is TGTGCCAGCAGCCAATTCATCGCAGATACGCAGTATTTT. This codes for CASSQFIADTQYF.

The sample holds a few counts of this clonotype. This beta chain came through as a stray read in a library set up for alpha chains, and its size says little. The CDR3 sequence: CSAIGTGENEQYF. The CDR3 coding sequence is TGCAGTGCTATCGGGACGGGTGAAAACGAGCAGTACTTC. The chain uses TRBV20-1 and TRBJ2-7; D is perhaps TRBD1 or TRBD2 (5 bases each). The CDR3 consists of 13 residues. Germline V CDR1 and CDR2: DFQATT, SNEGSKA (reference sequence). Trimming shortened V by 4 bases and J by 5 bases, and 15 bases separated the two germline ends.

This clonotype came up a few times. The library was prepared for alpha chains; this beta chain is a stray read, so its frequency means little. The chain uses TRBV6-2 or TRBV6-3 and TRBJ2-2; 8 nucleotides agree with TRBD1. With 4 bases clipped from V and 2 bases from J, the junction kept 12 bases outside the gene matches. CDR1 and CDR2 from the germline V gene are MNHEY and SVGEGT. This CDR3 contains 18 residues. The CDR3 DNA is TGTGCCAGCAGTTTCGAGGCAGGGGGCGCGACCAACACCGGGGAGCTGTTTTTT. Residues: CASSFEAGGATNTGELFF.

A note on this clonotype: This beta chain is an unintended read in a library built for alpha chains; its size means little. V gene TRBV9 combines with J gene TRBJ2-1; 9 bases agree with TRBD2. The germline V gene has CDR1 SGDLS and CDR2 YYNGEE. CDR3 length: 15 residues. J was trimmed by 9 bases and V by 3 bases; bases with no gene match: 10. In nucleotides, the CDR3 is TGTGCCAGCAGCGCACCGAGTATGACTAGCGGTGAGCAGTTCTTC. Residues: CASSAPSMTSGEQFF.

As for this clonotype: This beta chain appears as a stray read in a library generated for alpha chains; its size is not informative. V is TRBV28 and J is TRBJ2-6; TRBD1 agrees at 7 bases. Germline V gene data show CDR1 as MDHEN and CDR2 as SYDVKM. Trimming removed 9 bases from V and 4 bases from J; junction bases left unmatched: 6. This CDR3 region has 14 residues. The CDR3 reads CASAQGTGANVLTF. CDR3 sequence (DNA): TGTGCCAGTGCACAGGGGACCGGGGCCAACGTCCTGACTTTC.

Comment on this clonotype: For a library built for alpha chains, this beta chain is a stray read; little rests on its size. This chain links TRBV15 with TRBJ1-1; D is unresolved. The CDR3 loop spans 13 amino acids. Germline V gene data show CDR1 as LNHNV and CDR2 as YYDKDF (reference sequence). Trimming removed 8 bases at V and 4 bases at J, with 14 bases between. The CDR3 region is CATGVRETTEAFF. DNA of the CDR3: TGTGCCACCGGTGTCCGGGAGACCACTGAAGCTTTCTTT. Based on the CDR3 plus reference TRBV15 and TRBJ1-1, the full variable domain is DAMVIQNPRYQVTQFGKPVTLSCSQTLNHNVMYWYQQKSSQAPKLLFHYYDKDFNNEADTPDNFQSRRPNTSFCFLDIRSPGLGDTAMYLCATGVRETTEAFFGQGTRLTVV.

This clonotype occurred a few times. The size of this beta chain means little, since it is a stray read in a library made for alpha chains. The chain is built from TRBV7-2 and TRBJ2-3; D gene ambiguous. Trimming took 2 bases from V and 3 from J, leaving 3 bases between them. This CDR3 comprises 12 residues. Per the germline V gene, CDR1 is SGHTA and CDR2 is FQGNSA. As DNA, the CDR3 is TGTGCCAGCAGCTTATTAACAGATACGCAGTATTTT. Protein: CASSLLTDTQYF.

This clonotype was counted a few times. A library prepared for alpha chains yielded this beta chain as an off-target read; its size is of little meaning. The chain combines TRBV4-1 with TRBJ2-2; D is uncertain. V lost 0 bases, J lost 6 bases, and 14 bases lay in between. This CDR3 has 16 amino acids. Germline V gives CDR1 MGHRA, CDR2 YSYEKL. DNA for the CDR3: TGCGCCAGCAGCCAAGATGCGGCCTCACGGTCCGGGGAGCTGTTTTTT. It yields the protein CASSQDAASRSGELFF.

This clonotype was seen a handful of times. This beta chain is a stray read from a library made for alpha chains; its abundance is not meaningful. V gene TRBV27 combines with J gene TRBJ2-7; D tentatively reads TRBD1 or TRBD2 (5 bases each). Trimming shortened V by 3 bases and J by 4 bases, and 10 bases separated the two germline ends. The CDR3 length is 13 residues. The germline gives CDR1 MNHEY, CDR2 SMNVEV (reference sequence). The CDR3 loop is CASSLPGSYEQYF. CDR3 sequence (DNA): TGTGCCAGCAGTTTGCCAGGGAGTTACGAGCAGTACTTC.

As for this clonotype: Little can be read into the size of this beta chain, an off-target read in a library designed for alpha chains. V usage is TRBV2 and J usage is TRBJ1-5; no definite D call. CDR3 length: 13 amino acids. Germline loops: CDR1 SNHLY, CDR2 FYNNEI. V shed 7 bases and J shed 1 base, with 8 bases lying between them. The CDR3 nucleotides are TGTGCCAGCAATCGGGAGAGCAATCAGCCCCAGCATTTT. Translating gives CASNRESNQPQHF.

On this clonotype itself: The library was designed around alpha chains, so this beta chain is a stray read whose abundance carries little weight. The DNA of the CDR3 is TGTGCCAGCAGTCCCAGCCTCACTCTAGCCAAAAACATTCAGTACTTC. This gives the protein CASSPSLTLAKNIQYF. This chain uses TRBV27 with TRBJ2-4; no reliable D call. Germline assignment: CDR1 MNHEY and CDR2 SMNVEV (reference sequence). Trimming left V 5 bases short and J 0 bases short, with 14 bases between. CDR3 length: 16 amino acids.

Details on this clonotype: This beta chain is an off-target read within a library intended for alpha chains, so its frequency means little. The V and J genes are TRBV19 and TRBJ2-3; 7 positions agree with TRBD1. The J segment lost 0 bases and the V segment lost 7 bases, leaving 4 bases of the junction unmatched. Germline V gives CDR1 LNHDA, CDR2 SQIVND (reference sequence). The CDR3 runs to 14 residues. In DNA form, the CDR3 reads TGTGCCAGTACCTTGACAGGGAGCACAGATACGCAGTATTTT. Its protein product is CASTLTGSTDTQYF.

Notes on this clonotype: A library prepared for alpha chains yielded this beta chain as an off-target read; its size is of little meaning. The chain combines TRBV7-8 with TRBJ2-3; possible D gene TRBD1, 6 bases. V was shortened by 0 bases and J by 1 base, with 11 bases between the two germline ends. Looked up from germline, CDR1 is SGHVS and CDR2 is FQNEAQ. The CDR3 is 16 amino acids. Here the CDR3 reads CASSLATGSRTDTQYF. The CDR3 nucleotides are TGTGCCAGCAGCTTAGCTACAGGGTCTCGCACAGATACGCAGTATTTT. Combining the CDR3 with reference TRBV7-8 and TRBJ2-3 gives the whole variable domain GAGVSQSPRYKVAKRGQDVALRCDPISGHVSLFWYQQALGQGPEFLTYFQNEAQLDKSGLPSDRFFAERPEGSVSTLKIQRTQQEDSAVYLCASSLATGSRTDTQYFGPGTRLTVL.

On this clonotype itself: The size of this beta chain means little, since it is a stray read in a library made for alpha chains. The chain links TRBV15 to TRBJ1-5; a possible D gene is TRBD1 (6 bases). Trimming took off 0 bases at V and 3 bases at J, with 9 bases between the two ends. Germline CDR1 reads LNHNV; CDR2 reads YYDKDF (reference sequence). The CDR3 has 15 residues. CDR3 DNA: TGTGCCACCAGCAGAGAGACAGGCTTCAATCAGCCCCAGCATTTT. The encoded protein is CATSRETGFNQPQHF.

Comments on this clonotype: The library was designed around alpha chains, so this beta chain is a stray read whose abundance carries little weight. The CDR3 DNA reads TGTGCCAGCAATCAGGAGAGCAATCAGCCCCAGCATTTT. Translated: CASNQESNQPQHF. The chain links TRBV2 to TRBJ1-5; D gene unclear. There are 13 residues in the CDR3. Looked up from germline, CDR1 is SNHLY and CDR2 is FYNNEI. V lost 7 bases and J lost 1, with 8 bases in between.

This clonotype was counted between two and nine times. This beta chain represents an off-target read in a library built for alpha chains; its size is of limited meaning. V usage is TRBV27 and J usage is TRBJ2-3; 11 bases agree with TRBD2. Trimming at V came to 6 bases and at J to 6 bases, leaving 5 bases not matched to a gene. Germline values: CDR1 MNHEY, CDR2 SMNVEV (reference sequence). This CDR3 spans 14 amino acids. The CDR3 region has the DNA TGTGCCAGCAGGGTCGCTAGCGGGAGGGATACGCAGTATTTT. This codes for CASRVASGRDTQYF.

This clonotype has only a few counts. This beta chain appears as a stray read in a library generated for alpha chains; its size is not informative. CDR3 region: CASSYGAEYEQFF. In DNA, the CDR3 is TGTGCCAGCAGTTACGGGGCCGAGTATGAGCAGTTCTTC. The chain is built from TRBV6-2 or TRBV6-3 and TRBJ2-1, with TRBD1 as a possible D gene (5 bases). Germline CDR1 MNHEY, CDR2 SVGEGT. The germline V and J ends were trimmed by 2 bases and 8 bases, with 10 bases remaining between them. This CDR3 spans 13 amino acids.

This clonotype showed up just a few times. The library was prepared for alpha chains; this beta chain is a stray read, so its frequency means little. This chain uses TRBV10-3 with TRBJ1-1, with D perhaps matching TRBD1 (5 bases). From germline, CDR1 is ENHRY and CDR2 SYGVKD. The ends were cut back, 6 bases at V and 5 bases at J, with 16 bases in the middle. This CDR3 is built from 14 residues. DNA of the CDR3: TGTGCCATCAGAACCGCCGAGGGGCGGACTGAAGCTTTCTTT. Protein product: CAIRTAEGRTEAFF.

About this clonotype: This beta chain came through as a stray read in a library set up for alpha chains, and its size says little. The gene calls are TRBV20-1 and TRBJ2-5, with 7 nucleotides matching TRBD1. Germline trimming cut 7 bases from V and 4 bases from J; bases unmatched to any gene: 9. In germline, CDR1 is DFQATT, CDR2 SNEGSKA (reference sequence). The CDR3 is made up of 13 amino acids. CDR3 sequence (DNA): TGCAGTGACCGGCAACAGGGGCGAGAGACCCAGTACTTC. Translation: CSDRQQGRETQYF.